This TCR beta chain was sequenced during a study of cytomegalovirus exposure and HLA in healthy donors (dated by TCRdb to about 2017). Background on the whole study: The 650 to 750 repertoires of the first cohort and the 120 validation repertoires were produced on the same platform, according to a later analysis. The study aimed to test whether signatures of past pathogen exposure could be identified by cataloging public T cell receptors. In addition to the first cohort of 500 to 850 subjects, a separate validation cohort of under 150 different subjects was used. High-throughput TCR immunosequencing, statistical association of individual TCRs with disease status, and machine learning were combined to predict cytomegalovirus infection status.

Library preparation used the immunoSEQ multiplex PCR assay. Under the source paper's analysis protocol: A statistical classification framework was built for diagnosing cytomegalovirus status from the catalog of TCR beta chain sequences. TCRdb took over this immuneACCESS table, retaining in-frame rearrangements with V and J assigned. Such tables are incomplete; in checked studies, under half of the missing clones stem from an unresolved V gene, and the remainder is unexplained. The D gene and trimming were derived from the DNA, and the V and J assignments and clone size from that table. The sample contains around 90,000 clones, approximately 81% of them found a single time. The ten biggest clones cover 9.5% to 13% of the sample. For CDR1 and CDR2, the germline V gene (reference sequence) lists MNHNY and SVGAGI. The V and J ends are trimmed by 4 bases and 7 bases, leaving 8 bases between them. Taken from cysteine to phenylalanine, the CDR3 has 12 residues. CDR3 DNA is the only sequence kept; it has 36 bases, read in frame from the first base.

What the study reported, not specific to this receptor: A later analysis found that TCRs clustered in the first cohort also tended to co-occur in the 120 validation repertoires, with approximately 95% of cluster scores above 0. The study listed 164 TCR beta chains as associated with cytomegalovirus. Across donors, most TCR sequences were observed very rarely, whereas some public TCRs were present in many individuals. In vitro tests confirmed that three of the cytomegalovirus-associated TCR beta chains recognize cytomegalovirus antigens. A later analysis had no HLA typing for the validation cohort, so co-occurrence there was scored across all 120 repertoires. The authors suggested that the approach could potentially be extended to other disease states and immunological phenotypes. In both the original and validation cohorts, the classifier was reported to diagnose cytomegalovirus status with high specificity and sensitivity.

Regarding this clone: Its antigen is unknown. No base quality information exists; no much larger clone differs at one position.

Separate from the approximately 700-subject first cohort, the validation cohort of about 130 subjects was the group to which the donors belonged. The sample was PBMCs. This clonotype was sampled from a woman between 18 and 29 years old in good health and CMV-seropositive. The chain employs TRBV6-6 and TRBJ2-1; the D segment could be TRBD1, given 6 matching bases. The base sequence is TGTGCCAGCAGTTCCAGGGGAAATGAGCAGTTCTTC. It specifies CASSSRGNEQFF.